This entry lists 23 T cell receptor beta chains sequenced from one sample in a study of blood T cell repertoires in COVID-19 (dated by TCRdb to the early 2020s). Libraries were built with the immunoSEQ multiplex PCR assay. The table was pulled from immuneACCESS by TCRdb, which kept in-frame rearrangements only. Such tables lose some clones; where checked, under half of the loss comes from unresolved V genes, and the rest has no known cause. This sample holds 100,000 to 150,000 clones; more than 75% were observed only once. Approximately 3.5% of the sample rests with the top ten. Source material: peripheral blood. The receptors derive from a man between 45 and 60 years old with active COVID-19.

The rearrangement joins TRBV21-1 to TRBJ2-7; the table gives TRBD1 as D, unverified against the DNA. TRBV21-1 is classified as a pseudogene. The CDR3 contains 16 residues. CDR3 in amino acids: CASSKAETESSYEQYV. Written as DNA, the CDR3 is TGTGCCAGCAGCAAAGCGGAGACAGAGAGCTCCTACGAGCAGTACGTC.

The rearrangement links TRBV12-3 or TRBV12-4 to TRBJ1-1; no firm D call. CDR3 length: 13 residues. Trimming removed 1 base at V and 1 base at J, with 4 bases between. As DNA, the CDR3 is TGTGCCAGCAGTTTAGAACAGAACACTGAAGCTTTCTTT. Translated, it gives CASSLEQNTEAFF.

This chain uses TRBV5-4 with TRBJ1-1, with D perhaps TRBD1 (5 bases). The CDR3 is 14 residues long. The V end was cut by 3 bases, the J end by 1 base, with 10 bases between. Germline V gene sequence: CDR1 SGHNT, CDR2 YYREEE (reference sequence). Here the CDR3 reads CASSSPTGNTEAFF. CDR3 DNA: TGTGCCAGCAGCTCCCCAACAGGGAACACTGAAGCTTTCTTT.

In DNA, the CDR3 is TGTGCCAGCAGCGTGACAGGGGGACTTCAAGAGACCCAGTACTTC. This translates into CASSVTGGLQETQYF. The V gene is TRBV9, the J gene TRBJ2-5; TRBD1 matches 9 bases. Trimming took 2 bases from V and 2 from J; bases not matched to a gene: 4. There are 15 residues in the CDR3. CDR1 is SGDLS, CDR2 YYNGEE, per germline.

The chain is built from TRBV2 and TRBJ1-3; D unclear. Germline values: CDR1 SNHLY, CDR2 FYNNEI. The CDR3 has 14 residues. V lost 6 bases to trimming and J lost 5 bases, with 14 bases between them. For the CDR3, the DNA is TGTGCCAGCAGGCCCTCCGGAGAAAGAAACACCATATATTTT. Residues: CASRPSGERNTIYF.

The rearrangement joins TRBV2 to TRBJ1-5; D not resolved. This CDR3 has 15 amino acids. Germline loops: CDR1 SNHLY, CDR2 FYNNEI. The V end was cut by 4 bases, the J end by 4 bases, with 14 bases between. For the CDR3, the DNA is TGTGCCAGCAGTGGGAGCCGACGCGGGAATCAGCCCCAGCATTTT. Translating gives CASSGSRRGNQPQHF.

The chain carries TRBV19 and TRBJ1-1; maybe TRBD1 (5 bases). The germline V and J ends were trimmed by 7 bases and 0 bases, with 15 bases remaining between them. This CDR3 comprises 15 residues. Germline V CDR1 and CDR2: LNHDA, SQIVND (reference sequence). The CDR3 protein is CASTPGLTMNTEAFF. The CDR3 nucleotides are TGTGCCAGTACCCCGGGACTGACCATGAACACTGAAGCTTTCTTT.

The chain has TRBV2 and TRBJ1-5, with TRBD1 as a possible D gene (5 bases). Looked up from germline, CDR1 is SNHLY and CDR2 is FYNNEI. This CDR3 is built from 15 residues. V was cut by 2 bases and J by 6 bases, with 14 bases left in between. The chain's CDR3 is CASSERGRAPQPQHF. The CDR3 DNA sequence: TGTGCCAGCAGTGAAAGAGGCAGGGCTCCTCAGCCCCAGCATTTT.

V gene TRBV7-2 combines with J gene TRBJ1-2; D is uncertain. Trimming shortened V by 1 base and J by 2 bases, and 5 bases separated the two germline ends. CDR1 and CDR2 from the germline V gene are SGHTA and FQGNSA. The CDR3 has 13 residues. CDR3 protein: CASSLDSNYGYTF. CDR3 DNA sequence: TGTGCCAGCAGCTTAGACAGCAACTATGGCTACACCTTC. The full variable domain, with the rest looked up from reference TRBV7-2 and TRBJ1-2, is GAGVSQSPSNKVTEKGKDVELRCDPISGHTALYWYRQSLGQGLEFLIYFQGNSAPDKSGLPSDRFSAERTGGSVSTLTIQRTQQEDSAVYLCASSLDSNYGYTFGSGTRLTVV.

This clone was recorded a few times. V and J are TRBV5-8 and TRBJ2-1; D might be TRBD2 (5 bases). The germline V and J ends were trimmed by 0 bases and 4 bases, with 8 bases remaining between them. The CDR3 extends over 14 amino acids. CDR1 and CDR2 (germline): SGHTS, YDEGEE. The CDR3, as DNA: TGTGCCAGCAGCTTGGAACCGGGATACAATGAGCAGTTCTTC. This encodes CASSLEPGYNEQFF.

J is TRBJ2-1 and V is TRBV19; TRBD2 matches at 12 bases. V trimming: 6 bases; J trimming: 2 bases; junction bases outside the gene matches: 11. CDR3 length: 18 amino acids. Germline V lookup: CDR1 LNHDA, CDR2 SQIVND (reference sequence). For the CDR3, the DNA is TGTGCCAGTAGCACGACGACTAGCGGGAGAGTAACCTACAATGAGCAGTTCTTC. Amino acid sequence: CASSTTTSGRVTYNEQFF. The full variable domain, rest sourced from reference TRBV19 and TRBJ2-1, is DGGITQSPKYLFRKEGQNVTLSCEQNLNHDAMYWYRQDPGQGLRLIYYSQIVNDFQKGDIAEGYSVSREKKESFPLTVTSAQKNPTAFYLCASSTTTSGRVTYNEQFFGPGTRLTVL.

The V gene is TRBV27, the J gene TRBJ1-6, with D perhaps TRBD1 (5 bases). Between the trimmed V and J ends, which lost 1 base and 8 bases, there was a span of 15 bases. The CDR3 is 16 amino acids. CDR1 MNHEY and CDR2 SMNVEV come from the germline V gene (reference sequence). The CDR3 spells CASSLLGAGYDSPLHF. The CDR3 DNA is TGTGCCAGCAGTTTATTGGGCGCAGGGTATGATTCACCCCTCCACTTT.

The V gene is TRBV27, the J gene TRBJ2-1; maybe TRBD1 (6 bases). V lost 5 bases to trimming and J lost 1 base, with 15 bases between them. Germline V lookup: CDR1 MNHEY, CDR2 SMNVEV (reference sequence). The CDR3 length is 16 residues. The CDR3 loop reads CASSPDRSYSYNEQFF. CDR3 nucleotide sequence: TGTGCCAGCAGTCCTGACAGGTCCTATTCCTACAATGAGCAGTTCTTC.

This clone was recorded only once. The chain uses TRBV13 and TRBJ2-3, with 11 bases identical to TRBD2. Germline V gene data show CDR1 as PRHDT and CDR2 as FYEKMQ (reference sequence). The CDR3 runs to 16 residues. V lost 4 bases to trimming and J lost 0 bases; unmatched junction nucleotides: 3. The CDR3 loop is CASSSGTSGSTDTQYF. The DNA of the CDR3 is TGTGCCAGCAGCTCCGGGACTAGCGGTAGCACAGATACGCAGTATTTT.

The chain joins TRBV7-9 to TRBJ1-1, with D unclear. This CDR3 spans 14 amino acids. Trimming cost V 5 bases and J 1 base, with 11 bases left between them. The germline V gene encodes CDR1 SEHNR and CDR2 FQNEAQ (reference sequence). The CDR3 DNA sequence: TGTGCCAGCAGCCCCCCGGGAGCGAACACTGAAGCTTTCTTT. It yields the protein CASSPPGANTEAFF.

The table lists this clone with a count of one. V usage is TRBV10-1 and J usage is TRBJ2-7; possibly TRBD2 for D (6 bases). CDR1 and CDR2 (germline): WNHNN, SYGVQD (reference sequence). The length of the CDR3 is 14 residues. V shed 7 bases and J shed 3 bases, with 16 bases lying between them. The CDR3 sequence: CASITGTLLYEQYV. CDR3 coding DNA: TGCGCCAGCATAACCGGGACTTTACTCTACGAGCAGTACGTC.

The gene calls are TRBV6-5 and TRBJ1-1; 8 bases are a match to TRBD1. Looked up from germline, CDR1 is MNHEY and CDR2 is SVGAGI. The CDR3 runs 14 residues. V trimming: 6 bases; J trimming: 4 bases; junction bases outside the gene matches: 7. DNA of the CDR3: TGTGCCAGCAGCTCGGACAGGGTCGGCACTGAAGCTTTCTTT. Protein product: CASSSDRVGTEAFF.

This clone was observed once. This chain joins TRBV27 and TRBJ2-7, with TRBD1 matching 8 bases. The CDR3 length is 11 residues. V gave up 3 bases and J gave up 11 bases; unmatched junction bases: 3. Germline loops: CDR1 MNHEY, CDR2 SMNVEV (reference sequence). This CDR3 is CASSFRGQEYF. The CDR3 coding sequence is TGTGCCAGCAGTTTCAGGGGGCAGGAGTACTTC.

J is TRBJ2-7 and V is TRBV5-1; perhaps TRBD2 as D (6 bases). V was trimmed by 0 bases and J by 2 bases, leaving 9 bases between them. The CDR3 sequence is 14 residues long. Per germline, CDR1 SGHRS and CDR2 YFSETQ. CDR3 sequence reads: CASSLGGDTYEQYV. CDR3 bases: TGCGCCAGCAGCTTGGGCGGGGATACCTACGAGCAGTACGTC.

This clone is a singleton in its sample. V and J are TRBV19 and TRBJ1-5, with D perhaps TRBD1 (5 bases). The V end was cut by 4 bases, the J end by 9 bases, with 13 bases between. The germline CDR1 and CDR2 sequences are LNHDA and SQIVND (reference sequence). This CDR3 region has 13 residues. CDR3 sequence: CASSSSGGWPQHF. The CDR3 coding sequence is TGTGCCAGTAGTAGTAGCGGGGGGTGGCCCCAGCATTTT.

CDR3 sequence reads: CASSSPRGGAQETQYF. The CDR3, as DNA: TGTGCCAGCAGCTCGCCAAGGGGAGGGGCCCAAGAGACCCAGTACTTC. V is TRBV7-8 and J is TRBJ2-5; 7 bases fit TRBD2. Germline V CDR1 and CDR2: SGHVS, FQNEAQ. With V trimmed by 4 bases and J by 1 base, 9 bases remained unmatched. There are 16 residues in the CDR3.

This clone was found once. The chain combines TRBV20-1 with TRBJ1-1; 7 bases are shared with TRBD1. CDR1 DFQATT and CDR2 SNEGSKA come from the germline V gene (reference sequence). V was clipped by 3 bases and J by 1 base; unmatched bases: 2. This CDR3 spans 13 amino acids. The DNA of the CDR3 is TGCAGTGCTAGTCAGGGGGGGAACACTGAAGCTTTCTTT. This encodes CSASQGGNTEAFF.

The rearrangement links TRBV18 to TRBJ2-3; 14 nucleotides align to TRBD2. The CDR3 is made up of 16 amino acids. The germline CDR1 and CDR2 sequences are KGHSH and LQKENI. J was trimmed by 2 bases and V by 6 bases; bases with no gene match: 4. CDR3 nucleotide sequence: TGTGCCAGCTCGTGGACTAGCGGGAGGACCACAGATACGCAGTATTTT. Translation: CASSWTSGRTTDTQYF.